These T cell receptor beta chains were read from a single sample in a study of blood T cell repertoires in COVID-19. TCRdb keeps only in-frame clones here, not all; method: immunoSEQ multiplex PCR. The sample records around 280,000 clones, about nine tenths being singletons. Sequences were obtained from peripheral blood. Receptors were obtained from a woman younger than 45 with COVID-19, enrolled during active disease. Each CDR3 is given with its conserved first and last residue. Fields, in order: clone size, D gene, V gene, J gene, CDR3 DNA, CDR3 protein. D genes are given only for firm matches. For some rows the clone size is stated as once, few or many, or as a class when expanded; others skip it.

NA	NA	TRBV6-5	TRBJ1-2	TGTGCCAGCATCCCACTGGGCGTCGGCTTC	CASIPLGVGF
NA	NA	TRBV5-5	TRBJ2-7	TGTGCCAGCAGCTTCGCAGACAGCTACGAGCAGTACTTC	CASSFADSYEQYF
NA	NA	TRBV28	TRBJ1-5	TGTGCCAGCAGTTTTTTCATAGATCAGCCCCAGCATTTT	CASSFFIDQPQHF
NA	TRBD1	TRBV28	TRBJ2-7	TGTGCCAGCAGTTACGACAGGGCCGAGCAGTACTTC	CASSYDRAEQYF
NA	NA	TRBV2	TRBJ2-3	TGTGCCAGCAGGCAGAACACAGATACGCAGTATTTT	CASRQNTDTQYF
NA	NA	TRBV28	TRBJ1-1	TGTGCCAGCAGTCGGTCGGGGGGAGGTACTGAAGCTTTCTTT	CASSRSGGGTEAFF
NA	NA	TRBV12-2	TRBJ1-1	TGTGCAAGTCGCTTTCAGGACAGGGAAATTGCTTTCTTT	CASRFQDREIAFF
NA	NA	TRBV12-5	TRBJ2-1	TGTGCTAGTGGTTTGGCCTGGACAGACTCCCAGTTCTTC	CASGLAWTDSQFF
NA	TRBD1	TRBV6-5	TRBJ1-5	TGTGCCAGCAGTCCTGGGACAGATAGCAATCAGCCCCAGCATTTT	CASSPGTDSNQPQHF
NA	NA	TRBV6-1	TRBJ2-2	TGTGCCAGCATCCCGCGGCAGGGCCATACCGGGGAGCTGTTTTTT	CASIPRQGHTGELFF
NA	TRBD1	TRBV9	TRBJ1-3	TGTGCCAGCACGAGGGGGCCTGGAAACACCATATATTTT	CASTRGPGNTIYF
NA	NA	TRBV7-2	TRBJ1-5	TGTGCCAGCAGCTTAGTTGGGCCATATAGCAATCAGCCCCAGCATTTT	CASSLVGPYSNQPQHF
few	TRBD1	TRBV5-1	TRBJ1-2	TGCGCCAGCAGCTTGGGGGCAGGGGGCGTCTATGGCTACACCTTC	CASSLGAGGVYGYTF
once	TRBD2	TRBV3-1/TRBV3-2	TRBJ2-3	TGTGCCAGCAGCCAAGATCCTAGCGGGGGGGCAGCAGATACGCAGTATTTT	CASSQDPSGGAADTQYF
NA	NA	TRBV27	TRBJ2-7	TGTGCCAGCAGTTTCAGGGGCGAGCAGTACTTC	CASSFRGEQYF
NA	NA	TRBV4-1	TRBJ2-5	TGCGCCAGCAGCCAAGAAAGGGGCGGCCAAGAGACCCAGTACTTC	CASSQERGGQETQYF
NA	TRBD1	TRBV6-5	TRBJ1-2	TGTGCCAGCAGTTACTCGCCCAGGGGGTTCTATGGCTACACCTTC	CASSYSPRGFYGYTF
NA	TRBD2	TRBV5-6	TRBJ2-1	TGTGCCAGCAGCTTGGTGAGCGGGGGCCTAGCTAAGAATGAGCAGTTCTTC	CASSLVSGGLAKNEQFF
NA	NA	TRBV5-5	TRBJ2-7	TGTGCCAGCAGCAGCATAGCCTACGAGCAGTACTTC	CASSSIAYEQYF
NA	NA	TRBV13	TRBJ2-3	TGTGCCAGCAGCTTAAGGGGGGGTACAGATACGCAGTATTTT	CASSLRGGTDTQYF